This is a list of T cell receptor beta chains from one sample in a study of early T cells in non-severe SARS-CoV-2 infection. TCRdb reprocessed the 5' RACE reads via MiXCR and lists one record per CDR3 protein. The sample has some 77,000 distinct CDR3 sequences, 9.5% to 15% seen once. Sample: whole blood. The receptors originated from an adult who was a healthcare worker with PCR-confirmed SARS-CoV-2 infection or an uninfected control (not recorded which). Both conserved end residues are trimmed from each CDR3. A row's size may be missing; if present it is once, few, many or a size class.

size	V	J	CDR3
many	TRBV29-1	TRBJ1-2	SVAGTGRGYT
NA	TRBV10-3	TRBJ2-2	AIKSGTLNTGELF
many	TRBV10-1	TRBJ2-3	ASSPELAGENLNTQY
NA	TRBV29-1	TRBJ1-1	SAGKTQGNTEAF
few	TRBV29-1	TRBJ1-2	SVGDSRGYGYT
few	TRBV29-1	TRBJ2-3	SVAGTSGLTDTQY
NA	TRBV6-2/TRBV6-3	TRBJ2-1	ASSYFSDSGNEQF
many	TRBV12-3/TRBV12-4	TRBJ1-1	ASRTREHTEAF
NA	TRBV4-3	TRBJ1-5	ASSQNVNQPQH
few	TRBV10-2	TRBJ2-4	ASSELRQGRENIQY
NA	TRBV29-1	TRBJ2-1	SVTTSGSIYEQF
many	TRBV28	TRBJ2-7	ASSVAGTSDHEQY
NA	TRBV20-1	TRBJ2-1	SARKDEQF
many	TRBV12-3/TRBV12-4	TRBJ2-3	ASSLTSGGGGVRTQY
NA	TRBV12-3/TRBV12-4	TRBJ1-3	ASSPGQYSGNTIY
few	TRBV5-1	TRBJ2-3	ASSLAGTSGTDTQY
many	TRBV29-1	TRBJ2-1	SVGPSGTGQF
many	TRBV5-1	TRBJ2-5	ASSLGPSYQETQY
medium-sized	TRBV7-2	TRBJ1-4	ASSTGTANEKLF
few	TRBV6-5	TRBJ2-1	ASSYVRGGYNEQF
NA	TRBV7-2	TRBJ1-6	ASSPTDRAYNSPLH
few	TRBV29-1	TRBJ1-3	SVLRGTTIY
NA	TRBV28	TRBJ2-2	ASSLRAGGLTGELF
NA	TRBV20-1	TRBJ2-7	SAPGTAYEQY